A single sample is the source of the 25 T cell receptor beta chains below, sequenced in a study of vaccination effects on CD4 cells after COVID-19 (dated by TCRdb to between 2021 and 2024). The ViraFEST assay stimulated PBMC with viral peptide pools and then used TCR sequencing to identify antigen-specific CD4+ T cell clonotypes by expansion. After about 9 days of culture, CD4+ T cells were isolated with the EasySep CD4+ T cell isolation kit. PCR-confirmed SARS-CoV-2 infection had occurred in convalescent patients between March and December 2020, before the Alpha, Beta and Delta variants emerged in the United States. These receptors lack a known antigen. Preparation of the library involved the immunoSEQ multiplex PCR assay. The clones in this table, taken by TCRdb from immuneACCESS, are in-frame only. Not every clone is retained; where verified, under half of the shortfall comes from an unresolved V gene, and the cause of the rest is unknown. For this sample there are tens of thousands of clones; approximately 70% appear just once. Clones ranked in the top ten supply roughly 18% of the sample.

This material consisted of CD4+ T cells from PBMCs cultured with SARS-CoV-2 spike peptides, taken before COVID-19 vaccination. The cell subset or site label here, explained by the study, means: SARS-CoV-2 spike overlapping peptide pool stimulation. These receptor sequences come from a human donor who had a prior SARS-CoV-2 infection.

This chain connects TRBV9 to TRBJ2-1, with TRBD2 identical over 9 bases. After removal of 0 bases from V and 7 bases from J, the junction contained 8 bases not matched to a gene. This CDR3 has 16 amino acids. CDR1 is SGDLS, CDR2 YYNGEE, per germline. In nucleotides, the CDR3 is TGTGCCAGCAGCGTAGGCGGGAGGGCCCTGTCGAATGAGCAGTTCTTC. This sequence encodes CASSVGGRALSNEQFF.

This clone was seen more than once but under ten times. The V gene is TRBV7-9, the J gene TRBJ2-7, with 12 bases fitting TRBD2. Trimming cost V 9 bases and J 4 bases; bases outside gene matches: 4. CDR1 and CDR2 (germline): SEHNR, FQNEAQ (reference sequence). The CDR3 is made up of 13 amino acids. The CDR3 DNA sequence: TGTGCCAGTACGACTAGCGGGAGTTACGAGCAGTACTTC. Its protein is CASTTSGSYEQYF. Variable domain in full (rest from reference TRBV7-9 and TRBJ2-7): DTGVSQNPRHKITKRGQNVTFRCDPISEHNRLYWYRQTLGQGPEFLTYFQNEAQLEKSRLLSDRFSAERPKGSFSTLEIQRTEQGDSAMYLCASTTSGSYEQYFGPGTRLTVT.

The chain employs TRBV7-9 and TRBJ1-3, with a weak D call TRBD1 (5 bases). This CDR3 is built from 14 residues. CDR1 is SEHNR and CDR2 is FQNEAQ in the germline V gene (reference sequence). Trimming left V 3 bases short and J 10 bases short, with 16 bases between. The CDR3 is CASSFRVGAGTIYF. DNA of the CDR3: TGTGCCAGCAGCTTCAGGGTCGGGGCCGGGACCATATATTTT. Complete variable domain (other parts from reference TRBV7-9 and TRBJ1-3): DTGVSQNPRHKITKRGQNVTFRCDPISEHNRLYWYRQTLGQGPEFLTYFQNEAQLEKSRLLSDRFSAERPKGSFSTLEIQRTEQGDSAMYLCASSFRVGAGTIYFGEGSWLTVV.

This clone has just one count. The rearrangement joins TRBV24-1 to TRBJ2-7; weak D call: TRBD2 (5 bases). V lost 2 bases, J lost 2 bases, and 12 bases lay in between. Germline V gives CDR1 KGHDR, CDR2 SFDVKD. CDR3 length: 15 amino acids. The CDR3 DNA reads TGTGCCACCAGTGATTCACGGACTGCAACCTACGAGCAGTACTTC. Protein sequence: CATSDSRTATYEQYF.

This clone occurred a few times. The gene calls are TRBV7-9 and TRBJ1-1; D is unclear. The V end was cut by 4 bases, the J end by 6 bases, with 18 bases between. The length of the CDR3 is 15 residues. CDR1 and CDR2 (germline): SEHNR, FQNEAQ (reference sequence). Written as DNA, the CDR3 is TGTGCCAGCAGCTCGGGAACGTATGGAGCTGCTGAAGCTTTCTTT. It codes for CASSSGTYGAAEAFF.

This clone was seen more than once but under ten times. The V and J genes are TRBV9 and TRBJ2-3; D gene ambiguous. Germline V gives CDR1 SGDLS, CDR2 YYNGEE. Trimming left V 0 bases short and J 0 bases short, with 5 bases between. CDR3 length: 14 amino acids. CDR3 nucleotide sequence: TGTGCCAGCAGCGTAGGAACGAGCACAGATACGCAGTATTTT. Its translation is CASSVGTSTDTQYF.

This chain connects TRBV7-9 to TRBJ2-1, with D perhaps matching TRBD1 (6 bases). Trimming removed 5 bases from V and 14 bases from J, with 22 bases in between. The CDR3 is 14 amino acids. Per germline, CDR1 SEHNR and CDR2 FQNEAQ (reference sequence). CDR3 sequence (DNA): TGTGCCAGCAGCGGCTCATCAGGGGTAGTCTTAAAGTTCTTC. Its protein product is CASSGSSGVVLKFF.

In DNA, the CDR3 is TGTGCCAGCAGCTCGGGAAGGCGGGGATACTACGAGCAGTACTTC. Translating it yields CASSSGRRGYYEQYF. The V gene is TRBV5-4, the J gene TRBJ2-7; tentative D call: TRBD2 (6 bases). The CDR3 spans 15 residues. Germline V gene sequence: CDR1 SGHNT, CDR2 YYREEE (reference sequence). V was trimmed by 3 bases and J by 3 bases, leaving 16 bases between them.

The chain has TRBV3-1 (or the pseudogene TRBV3-2) and TRBJ1-2; TRBD1 might be the D (5 bases). V was cut by 6 bases and J by 2 bases, with 19 bases left in between. The germline V gene has CDR1 LGHDT and CDR2 YNNKEL (reference sequence). This CDR3 contains 16 residues. CDR3 residues: CASRDLTGGGNYGYTF. The CDR3 nucleotides are TGTGCCAGCAGAGACCTCACAGGTGGGGGGAACTATGGCTACACCTTC.

CDR3 loop: CASSPPTSYNEQFF. The CDR3 nucleotides read TGCGCCAGCAGCCCCCCGACCTCCTACAATGAGCAGTTCTTC. This chain links TRBV5-1 with TRBJ2-1; D ambiguous. CDR3 length: 14 amino acids. Per the germline V gene, CDR1 is SGHRS and CDR2 is YFSETQ. V was cut by 4 bases and J by 0 bases, with 8 bases left in between.

The J gene is TRBJ1-5, the V gene TRBV6-5, with unresolved D. Germline V lookup: CDR1 MNHEY, CDR2 SVGAGI. The CDR3 totals 13 residues. V lost 5 bases and J lost 4, with 9 bases in between. The CDR3 DNA sequence: TGTGCCAGCAGTCCTCGTGAGAATCAGCCCCAGCATTTT. Amino acid sequence: CASSPRENQPQHF.

The J gene is TRBJ2-4, the V gene TRBV11-2; 15 bases align to TRBD2. The ends lost 5 bases at V and 0 bases at J; junction bases unmatched: 5. CDR3 length equals 18 residues. CDR1 and CDR2 (germline): SGHAT, FQNNGV. CDR3 in amino acids: CASSRRTSGGVAKNIQYF. CDR3 in DNA: TGTGCCAGCAGCCGAAGGACTAGCGGGGGGGTAGCCAAAAACATTCAGTACTTC. Combining the CDR3 with reference TRBV11-2 and TRBJ2-4 gives the whole variable domain EAGVAQSPRYKIIEKRQSVAFWCNPISGHATLYWYQQILGQGPKLLIQFQNNGVVDDSQLPKDRFSAERLKGVDSTLKIQPAKLEDSAVYLCASSRRTSGGVAKNIQYFGAGTRLSVL.

The chain carries TRBV5-1 and TRBJ2-7, with D perhaps matching TRBD2 (6 bases). The CDR3 has 15 amino acids. Germline values: CDR1 SGHRS, CDR2 YFSETQ. The germline V and J ends were trimmed by 3 bases and 2 bases, with 15 bases remaining between them. The CDR3, as DNA: TGCGCCAGCAGCTCCGGGACTTCCGATACCTACGAGCAGTACTTC. Translating gives CASSSGTSDTYEQYF.

This chain uses TRBV14 with TRBJ1-3; D uncertain. V lost 5 bases, J lost 3 bases, and 5 bases lay in between. From germline, CDR1 is SGHDN and CDR2 FVKESK. CDR3 length: 12 amino acids. CDR3 nucleotides: TGTGCCAGCAGCTACAGTGGAAACACCATATATTTT. Protein sequence: CASSYSGNTIYF.

This chain joins TRBV29-1 and TRBJ2-5; the D gene could be TRBD1 or TRBD2 (6 bases each). This CDR3 has 14 amino acids. Germline assignment: CDR1 SQVTM and CDR2 ANQGSEA. Trimming shortened V by 3 bases and J by 5 bases, and 16 bases separated the two germline ends. The CDR3 protein is CSVDRGASPETQYF. The CDR3 DNA follows: TGCAGCGTTGATAGGGGGGCCTCTCCGGAGACCCAGTACTTC.

The gene calls are TRBV7-3 and TRBJ2-3; 15 bases line up with TRBD2. J was trimmed by 0 bases and V by 5 bases; bases with no gene match: 9. The CDR3 consists of 19 residues. CDR1 SGHTA and CDR2 FQGTGA come from the germline V gene. DNA of the CDR3: TGTGCCAGCAGCCGCACCCCGGGACTAGCGGGGGGTAGCACAGATACGCAGTATTTT. Protein product: CASSRTPGLAGGSTDTQYF.

This rearrangement joins TRBV6-1 to TRBJ2-1; 7 bases match TRBD2. This CDR3 is 17 amino acids long. Looked up from germline, CDR1 is MNHNS and CDR2 is SASEGT. The J segment lost 0 bases and the V segment lost 4 bases, leaving 9 bases of the junction unmatched. The DNA of the CDR3 is TGTGCCAGCAGTGGTAAGATGGGGAGGGTCTCCTACAATGAGCAGTTCTTC. This sequence encodes CASSGKMGRVSYNEQFF.

This chain joins TRBV20-1 and TRBJ2-1; D might be TRBD2 (7 bases). The ends were cut back, 3 bases at V and 9 bases at J, with 18 bases in the middle. Germline-derived CDR1 and CDR2 are DFQATT and SNEGSKA (reference sequence). The CDR3 covers 14 residues. CDR3 protein: CSASGGGAPIEQFF. The CDR3 bases are TGCAGTGCTAGTGGTGGGGGGGCTCCCATTGAGCAGTTCTTC.

This chain joins TRBV28 and TRBJ1-1; 7 nucleotides agree with TRBD1. CDR1 and CDR2 (germline): MDHEN, SYDVKM. The V segment lost 5 bases and the J segment 4 bases; nucleotides outside the gene matches: 7. The CDR3 length is 14 residues. The CDR3 DNA reads as TGTGCCAGCAGTGCGCCGGGGACAGTCACTGAAGCTTTCTTT. It yields the protein CASSAPGTVTEAFF.

This clone was counted only a few times. The rearrangement uses TRBV3-1 (or the pseudogene TRBV3-2) and TRBJ2-2; D remains ambiguous. This CDR3 comprises 13 residues. V gave up 4 bases and J gave up 4 bases, with 7 bases separating them. Germline V gives CDR1 LGHDT, CDR2 YNNKEL (reference sequence). The CDR3 DNA sequence: TGTGCCAGCAGCCGCTCGCCCACCGGGGAGCTGTTTTTT. Its protein is CASSRSPTGELFF.

This clone was recorded a few times. This chain uses TRBV9 with TRBJ2-3; 12 bases align to TRBD2. The junction had 3 bases not matched to a gene; V was cut back by 2 bases and J by 2 bases. The germline V gene encodes CDR1 SGDLS and CDR2 YYNGEE. The CDR3 is made up of 16 amino acids. In DNA form, the CDR3 reads TGTGCCAGCAGCGTTGGGACTAGCGGGTACACAGATACGCAGTATTTT. It specifies CASSVGTSGYTDTQYF.

The chain recombines TRBV5-1 with TRBJ2-3, with unresolved D. V was cut by 8 bases and J by 0 bases, with 7 bases left in between. CDR1 and CDR2 (germline): SGHRS, YFSETQ. The CDR3 consists of 12 residues. Here the CDR3 reads CASLGSTDTQYF. The CDR3 DNA is TGCGCCAGTTTGGGGAGCACAGATACGCAGTATTTT.

The chain carries TRBV7-2 and TRBJ2-7, with 8 bases that match TRBD2. The V gene end was trimmed by 3 bases and the J gene end by 1 base; junction bases not matched to a gene: 5. CDR1 SGHTA and CDR2 FQGNSA come from the germline V gene. This CDR3 has 15 residues. The CDR3 region has the DNA TGTGCCAGCAGCTTCCTCCAGCGGGGGTCCTACGAGCAGTACTTC. Its translation is CASSFLQRGSYEQYF.

This rearrangement joins TRBV11-2 to TRBJ2-3, with 12 bases aligning to TRBD2. The CDR3 sequence is 18 residues long. The J segment lost 6 bases and the V segment lost 1 base, leaving 11 bases of the junction unmatched. CDR1 SGHAT and CDR2 FQNNGV come from the germline V gene. The CDR3, as DNA: TGTGCCAGCAGCTTAGTCTTGGCTAGCGGGGGGGCGTCCGATACGCAGTATTTT. Translated, it gives CASSLVLASGGASDTQYF.

This chain uses TRBV7-2 with TRBJ2-3; 10 bases are shared with TRBD2. Trimming took 4 bases from V and 8 from J; bases not matched to a gene: 3. Germline values: CDR1 SGHTA, CDR2 FQGNSA. There are 13 residues in the CDR3. This CDR3 is CASSSEREGTQYF. The CDR3 DNA follows: TGTGCCAGCAGCTCCGAGCGGGAGGGTACGCAGTATTTT.